The present T cell receptor (beta chain) was sequenced within a study of graft-versus-host responses after intestinal transplantation. V dropped 4 bases and J dropped 7; count of bases not matched to a gene: 14. The germline gives CDR1 SGHKS, CDR2 YYEKEE (reference sequence). The CDR3 is 16 residues long. Study-level results: Early post-transplant HvG declines were associated with peak circulating GvH clone levels.

Sequencing used immunoSEQ multiplex PCR; TCRdb keeps in-frame clones, though not all of them. The sample carries over 80,000 clones, 92% recorded once. Details on this clone: Its antigen remains unknown.

The chain carries TRBV5-5 and TRBJ1-5, with 7 positions matching TRBD1. The starting material was unstimulated CD8+ T cells sorted from spleen or lymph node cells, obtained before transplant. The source is a human donor who was the organ donor for an intestinal transplant. CDR3 loop: CASSPRGRIWYQPQHF. DNA for the CDR3: TGTGCCAGCAGCCCTAGGGGGCGAATTTGGTACCAGCCCCAGCATTTT.